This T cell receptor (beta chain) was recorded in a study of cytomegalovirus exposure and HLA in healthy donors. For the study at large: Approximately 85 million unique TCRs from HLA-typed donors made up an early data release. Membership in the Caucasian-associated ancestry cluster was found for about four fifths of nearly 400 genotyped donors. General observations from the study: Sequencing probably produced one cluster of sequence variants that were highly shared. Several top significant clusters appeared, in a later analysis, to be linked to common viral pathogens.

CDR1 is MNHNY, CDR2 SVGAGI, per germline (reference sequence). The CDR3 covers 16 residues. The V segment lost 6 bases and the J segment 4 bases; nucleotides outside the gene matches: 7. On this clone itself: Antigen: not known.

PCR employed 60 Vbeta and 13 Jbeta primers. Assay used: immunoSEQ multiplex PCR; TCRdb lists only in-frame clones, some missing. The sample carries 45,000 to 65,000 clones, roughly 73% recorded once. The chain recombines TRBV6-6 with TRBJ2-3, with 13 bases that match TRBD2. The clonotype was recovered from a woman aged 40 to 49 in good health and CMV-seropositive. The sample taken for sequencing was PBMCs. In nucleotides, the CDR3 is TGTGCCAGCAGGCAAACTAGCGGGGGGGCTTCAGATACGCAGTATTTT. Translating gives CASRQTSGGASDTQYF.